A single sample gave rise to the 10 T cell receptor beta chains below, sequenced in a study of blood T cell repertoires in COVID-19. Some clones are missing from TCRdb's copy, which holds only in-frame ones; the method was immunoSEQ multiplex PCR. The sample holds a few hundred thousand clones, more than 80% seen once. The sequencing sample was made of PBMCs or T cells enriched from blood (not recorded which). The source is a man between 25 and 39 years old who had recovered from COVID-19.

The chain couples TRBV3-1 (or the pseudogene TRBV3-2) to TRBJ1-2, with a weak D call TRBD1 (5 bases). The CDR3 covers 13 residues. Germline V gene data show CDR1 as LGHDT and CDR2 as YNNKEL (reference sequence). Trimming left V 4 bases short and J 7 bases short, with 13 bases between. CDR3 residues: CASSPGAAGGYTF. The CDR3 DNA follows: TGTGCCAGCAGCCCCGGGGCAGCGGGTGGCTACACCTTC.

The genes are TRBV28 and TRBJ1-5; D possibly corresponds to TRBD1 (6 bases). The CDR3 is 13 amino acids. V was trimmed by 6 bases and J by 6 bases, leaving 12 bases between them. Germline values: CDR1 MDHEN, CDR2 SYDVKM. This CDR3 is CASRQGVGQPQHF. DNA for the CDR3: TGTGCCAGCAGACAGGGAGTTGGTCAGCCCCAGCATTTT.

V usage is TRBV7-2 and J usage is TRBJ2-2; D might be TRBD1 (5 bases). Germline CDR1 is SGHTA and CDR2 is FQGNSA. V gave up 5 bases and J gave up 6 bases, with 16 bases separating them. The CDR3 spans 15 residues. The CDR3 DNA reads as TGTGCCAGCAGCCTACAGGCCAGGGCCGCCGGGGAGCTGTTTTTT. Its translation: CASSLQARAAGELFF.

The CDR3 region is CASSRTHEAFF. The CDR3, as DNA: TGTGCCAGTAGTAGGACTCATGAAGCTTTCTTT. The chain employs TRBV19 and TRBJ1-1; D unclear. The CDR3 has 11 residues. Trimming removed 4 bases at V and 7 bases at J, with 7 bases between. Germline CDR1 and CDR2: LNHDA and SQIVND (reference sequence).

V is TRBV3-1 (or the pseudogene TRBV3-2) and J is TRBJ1-4; D gene unclear. CDR1 is LGHDT and CDR2 is YNNKEL in the germline V gene (reference sequence). V dropped 4 bases and J dropped 0 bases, with 6 bases sitting between them. The CDR3 length is 14 residues. The CDR3 spells CASSPDSTNEKLFF. In DNA form, the CDR3 reads TGTGCCAGCAGCCCAGACTCAACTAATGAAAAACTGTTTTTT.

In DNA, the CDR3 is TGTGCCACCAAACTAGCGACGGGCTCCAATGAGCAGTTCTTC. Protein product: CATKLATGSNEQFF. V and J are TRBV19 and TRBJ2-1, with 7 bases fitting TRBD2. V lost 10 bases to trimming and J lost 6 bases; unmatched junction nucleotides: 12. This CDR3 is 14 amino acids long. The germline CDR1 and CDR2 sequences are LNHDA and SQIVND (reference sequence).

The chain combines TRBV28 with TRBJ2-3, with TRBD1 matching over 7 bases. The V and J ends lost 4 bases and 0 bases, in that order; junction bases with no gene match: 4. The CDR3 is made up of 15 amino acids. Per the germline V gene, CDR1 is MDHEN and CDR2 is SYDVKM. The CDR3 sequence is CASSSRQGSTDTQYF. The CDR3, as DNA: TGTGCCAGCAGTTCAAGACAGGGAAGCACAGATACGCAGTATTTT. Filled out from reference TRBV28 and TRBJ2-3, the complete variable domain reads DVKVTQSSRYLVKRTGEKVFLECVQDMDHENMFWYRQDPGLGLRLIYFSYDVKMKEKGDIPEGYSVSREKKERFSLILESASTNQTSMYLCASSSRQGSTDTQYFGPGTRLTVL.

The chain employs TRBV27 and TRBJ2-1; 7 bases are a match to TRBD1. The CDR3 spans 15 residues. CDR1 and CDR2 (germline): MNHEY, SMNVEV (reference sequence). Trimming removed 2 bases from V and 6 bases from J; junction bases left unmatched: 7. The chain's CDR3 is CASSLVAGGSNEQFF. CDR3 coding DNA: TGTGCCAGCAGTTTAGTTGCAGGGGGTAGCAATGAGCAGTTCTTC.

The CDR3 protein is CAWSRGIQETQYF. CDR3 coding DNA: TGTGCCTGGAGTAGGGGCATTCAGGAGACCCAGTACTTC. The V call is TRBV30, the J call TRBJ2-5; maybe TRBD1 (5 bases). V shed 2 bases and J shed 5 bases, with 12 bases lying between them. Germline V gives CDR1 GTSNPN, CDR2 SVGIG (reference sequence). The CDR3 runs to 13 residues.

V and J are TRBV28 and TRBJ2-1; D not resolved. Trimming shortened V by 3 bases and J by 4 bases, and 10 bases separated the two germline ends. The CDR3 has 14 amino acids. Germline CDR1 and CDR2: MDHEN and SYDVKM. As DNA, the CDR3 is TGTGCCAGCAGTTTCCCTGAGCGATACAATGAGCAGTTCTTC. Its translation: CASSFPERYNEQFF.